This TCR beta chain comes out of a study of T cell responses to AZD1222 COVID-19 vaccine. Study-wide results and caveats: Females made up more of the donors, who were largely white British, and clonal diversity may have come out too low. Baseline seropositives among AZD1222 recipients totaled only 5 to 7. Repertoire collection took place solely once the T cell response had peaked. Vaccine-associated CD4 TCRs spanned spike, dominant at 160-218 and 743-854.

The ends were cut back, 3 bases at V and 2 bases at J, with 16 bases in the middle. Germline CDR1 is GTSNPN and CDR2 is SVGIG (reference sequence). The CDR3 contains 15 residues. A remark on this clone: Its target is not known.

Repertoires were generated with immunoSEQ multiplex PCR, while TCRdb's copy carries only in-frame clones and drops some. The sample lists more than 95,000 clones, approximately 83% seen once, with roughly 3.7% in the top ten. The starting material was peripheral blood, obtained on day 0 of MenACWY control vaccination. The chain joins TRBV30 to TRBJ2-5; no firm D call. The sequence was collected from an adult in good health. CDR3 residues: CAWSGHGATQETQYF. The CDR3 nucleotides read TGTGCCTGGAGCGGCCATGGAGCTACTCAAGAGACCCAGTACTTC.